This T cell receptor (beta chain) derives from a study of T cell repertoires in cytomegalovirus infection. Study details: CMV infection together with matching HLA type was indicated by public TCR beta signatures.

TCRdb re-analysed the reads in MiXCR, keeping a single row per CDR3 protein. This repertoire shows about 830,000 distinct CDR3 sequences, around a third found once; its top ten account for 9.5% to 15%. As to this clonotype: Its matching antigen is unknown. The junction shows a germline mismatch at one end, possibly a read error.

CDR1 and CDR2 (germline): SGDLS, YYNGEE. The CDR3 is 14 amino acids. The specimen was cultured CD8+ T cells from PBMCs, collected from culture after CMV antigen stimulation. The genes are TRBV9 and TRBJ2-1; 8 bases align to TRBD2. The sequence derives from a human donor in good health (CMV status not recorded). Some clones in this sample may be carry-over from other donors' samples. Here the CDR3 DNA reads TGTTCCAGCAGCCCAGGACTAGCTGGCAATGAGCAGTTCTTC. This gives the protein CSSSPGLAGNEQFF.